This T cell receptor beta chain originates from a study of T cells of healthy individuals. TCRdb itself ran the 5' RACE reads through MiXCR, one entry per CDR3 protein. The sample contains around 100,000 distinct CDR3 sequences, roughly 15% of which appear only once. This clonotype was seen more than once but under ten times. The source is a human donor in good health.

The CDR3 reads CASSSMDRVHGYTF. In DNA form, the CDR3 reads TGTGCCAGCAGCTCTATGGACAGGGTCCATGGCTACACCTTC. This sequence joins TRBV7-9 and TRBJ1-2; the match to TRBD1 covers 8 bases. CDR1 SEHNR and CDR2 FQNEAQ come from the germline V gene (reference sequence). V shed 4 bases, J shed 6 bases, and the junction held 7 bases outside the gene matches. The CDR3 runs to 14 residues. Variable domain in full (rest from reference TRBV7-9 and TRBJ1-2): DTGVSQNPRHKITKRGQNVTFRCDPISEHNRLYWYRQTLGQGPEFLTYFQNEAQLEKSRLLSDRFSAERPKGSFSTLEIQRTEQGDSAMYLCASSSMDRVHGYTFGSGTRLTVV.